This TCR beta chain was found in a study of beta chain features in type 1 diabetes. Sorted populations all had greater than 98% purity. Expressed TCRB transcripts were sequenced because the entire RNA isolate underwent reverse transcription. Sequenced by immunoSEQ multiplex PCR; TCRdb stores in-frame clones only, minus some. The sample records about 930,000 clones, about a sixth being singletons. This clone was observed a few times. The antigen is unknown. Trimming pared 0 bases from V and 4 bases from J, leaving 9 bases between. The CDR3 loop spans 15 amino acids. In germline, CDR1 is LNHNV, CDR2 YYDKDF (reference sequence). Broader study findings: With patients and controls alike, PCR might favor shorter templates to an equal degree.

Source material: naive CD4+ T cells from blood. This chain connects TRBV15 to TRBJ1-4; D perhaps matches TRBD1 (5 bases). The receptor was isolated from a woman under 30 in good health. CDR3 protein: CATSRDGAYNEKLFF. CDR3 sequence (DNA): TGTGCCACCAGCAGAGATGGGGCCTATAATGAAAAACTGTTTTTT.